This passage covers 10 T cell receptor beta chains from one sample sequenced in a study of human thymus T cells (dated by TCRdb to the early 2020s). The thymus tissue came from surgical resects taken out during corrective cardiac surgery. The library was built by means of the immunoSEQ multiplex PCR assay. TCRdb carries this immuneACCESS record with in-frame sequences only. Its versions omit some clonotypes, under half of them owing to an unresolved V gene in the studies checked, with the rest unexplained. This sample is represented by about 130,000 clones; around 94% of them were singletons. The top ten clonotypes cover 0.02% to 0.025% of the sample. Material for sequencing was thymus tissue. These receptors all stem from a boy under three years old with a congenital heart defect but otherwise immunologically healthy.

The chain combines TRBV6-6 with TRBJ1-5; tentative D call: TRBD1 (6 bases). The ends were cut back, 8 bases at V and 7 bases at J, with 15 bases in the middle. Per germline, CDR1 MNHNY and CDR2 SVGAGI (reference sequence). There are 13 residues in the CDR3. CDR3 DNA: TGTGCCAGCCTCCAGGGGATGGACCAGCCCCAGCATTTT. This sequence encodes CASLQGMDQPQHF.

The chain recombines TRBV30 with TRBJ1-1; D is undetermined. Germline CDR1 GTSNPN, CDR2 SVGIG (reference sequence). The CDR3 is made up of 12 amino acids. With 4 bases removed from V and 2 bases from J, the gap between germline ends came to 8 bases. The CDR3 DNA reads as TGTGCCTGGAATCGGCCAAACACTGAAGCTTTCTTT. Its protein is CAWNRPNTEAFF.

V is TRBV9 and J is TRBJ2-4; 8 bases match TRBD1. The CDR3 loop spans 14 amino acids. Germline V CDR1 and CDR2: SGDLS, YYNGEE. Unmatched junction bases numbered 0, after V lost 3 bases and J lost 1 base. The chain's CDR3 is CASSGQGAKNIQYF. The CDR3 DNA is TGTGCCAGCAGCGGACAGGGGGCCAAAAACATTCAGTACTTC.

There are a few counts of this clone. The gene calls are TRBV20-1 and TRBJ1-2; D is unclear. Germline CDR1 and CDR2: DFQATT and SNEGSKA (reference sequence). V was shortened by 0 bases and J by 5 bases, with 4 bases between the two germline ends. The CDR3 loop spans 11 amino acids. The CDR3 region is CSAREGYGYTF. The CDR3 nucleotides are TGCAGTGCTAGAGAGGGGTATGGCTACACCTTC.

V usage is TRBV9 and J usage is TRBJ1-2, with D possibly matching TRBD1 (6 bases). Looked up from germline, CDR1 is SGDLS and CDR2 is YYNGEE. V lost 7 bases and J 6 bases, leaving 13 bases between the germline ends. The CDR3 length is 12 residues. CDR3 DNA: TGTGCCAGCTCCTCAAAGGGGGATGGCTACACCTTC. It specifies CASSSKGDGYTF. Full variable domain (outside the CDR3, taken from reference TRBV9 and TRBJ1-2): DSGVTQTPKHLITATGQRVTLRCSPRSGDLSVYWYQQSLDQGLQFLIQYYNGEERAKGNILERFSAQQFPDLHSELNLSSLELGDSALYFCASSSKGDGYTFGSGTRLTVV.

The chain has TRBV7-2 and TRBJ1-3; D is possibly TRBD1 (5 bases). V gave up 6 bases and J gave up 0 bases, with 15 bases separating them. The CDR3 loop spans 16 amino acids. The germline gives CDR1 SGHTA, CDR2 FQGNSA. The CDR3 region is CASSLWTGGSGNTIYF. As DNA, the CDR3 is TGTGCCAGCAGTTTATGGACGGGGGGCTCTGGAAACACCATATATTTT.

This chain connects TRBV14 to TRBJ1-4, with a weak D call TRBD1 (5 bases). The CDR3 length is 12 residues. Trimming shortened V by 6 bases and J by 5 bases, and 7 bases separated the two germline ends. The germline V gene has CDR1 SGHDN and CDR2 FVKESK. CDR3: CASSRGNEKLFF. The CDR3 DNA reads TGTGCCAGCAGTCGGGGGAATGAAAAACTGTTTTTT. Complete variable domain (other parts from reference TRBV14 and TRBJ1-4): EAGVTQFPSHSVIEKGQTVTLRCDPISGHDNLYWYRRVMGKEIKFLLHFVKESKQDESGMPNNRFLAERTGGTYSTLKVQPAELEDSGVYFCASSRGNEKLFFGSGTQLSVL.

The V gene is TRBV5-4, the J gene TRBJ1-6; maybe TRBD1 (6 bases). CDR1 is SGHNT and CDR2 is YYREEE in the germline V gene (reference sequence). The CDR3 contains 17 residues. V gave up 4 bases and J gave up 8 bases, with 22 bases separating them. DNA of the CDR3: TGTGCCAGCAGCCGAACAGGGCCGTTTAGGAGGGATTCACCCCTCCACTTT. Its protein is CASSRTGPFRRDSPLHF.

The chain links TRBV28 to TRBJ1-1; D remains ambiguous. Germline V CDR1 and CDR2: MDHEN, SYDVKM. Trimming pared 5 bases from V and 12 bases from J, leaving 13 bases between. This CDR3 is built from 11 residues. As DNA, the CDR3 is TGTGCCAGCAGTGGACCGAAGGGAACTTTCTTT. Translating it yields CASSGPKGTFF. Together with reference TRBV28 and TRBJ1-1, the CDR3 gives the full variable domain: DVKVTQSSRYLVKRTGEKVFLECVQDMDHENMFWYRQDPGLGLRLIYFSYDVKMKEKGDIPEGYSVSREKKERFSLILESASTNQTSMYLCASSGPKGTFFGQGTRLTVV.

CDR3 loop: CASSQGLAGGSGELFF. In DNA, the CDR3 is TGCGCCAGCAGCCAAGGACTAGCGGGGGGGTCCGGGGAGCTGTTTTTT. The chain recombines TRBV4-1 with TRBJ2-2; 14 bases are a match to TRBD2. V shed 1 base, J shed 6 bases, and the junction held 1 base outside the gene matches. Germline V CDR1 and CDR2: MGHRA, YSYEKL. The CDR3 extends over 16 amino acids.